Shown below are 20 T cell receptor beta chains from a single sample sequenced in a study of Tregs in tolerant kidney transplant recipients (dated by TCRdb to the late 2010s). The time point label here, explained by the study, means: blood sample drawn before combined kidney and bone marrow transplant. The library came from the immunoSEQ multiplex PCR assay. The table comes from immuneACCESS by way of TCRdb, which keeps in-frame sequences with V and J called. Part of the clones is missing from these tables; in studies checked, under half for an unresolved V gene and the rest for unknown reasons. This sample's listing comprises about 48,000 clones. The ten most abundant clones make up about 0.85% of the sample. Specimen: CD4+ T cells from blood, collected before the transplant. Receptors originate from a human donor who received a combined kidney and bone marrow transplant.

Worth noting for this clone: The read finishes 3 residues shy of the CDR3 end, and the germline J gene is used to complete it. This sequence joins TRBV18 and TRBJ1-4; 8 bases align to TRBD1. V lost 3 bases, J lost 7 bases, and 7 bases stayed unmatched. The CDR3 spans 15 residues. Germline V gene sequence: CDR1 KGHSH, CDR2 LQKENI. CDR3 region: CASSPSDRGGEKLFF. The covered CDR3 bases are TGTGCCAGCTCACCGAGCGACAGGGGAGGTGAAAAA.

Notes on this clone: The read stops 3 residues short of the end of the CDR3; the missing end is completed from the germline J gene. This chain links TRBV10-1 with TRBJ2-1; 11 positions match TRBD2. There are 14 residues in the CDR3. Trimming at V came to 7 bases and at J to 3 bases, leaving 2 bases not matched to a gene. CDR1 and CDR2 (germline): WNHNN, SYGVQD (reference sequence). CDR3 region: CASTGTSGYNEQFF. The sequenced part of the CDR3 DNA is TGCGCCAGCACCGGGACTAGCGGCTACAATGAG.

Comment on this clone: From the germline J gene comes the end of the CDR3, since the read stops 3 residues before it. The chain recombines TRBV20-1 with TRBJ2-7; TRBD1 agrees at 9 bases. The J segment lost 5 bases and the V segment lost 6 bases, leaving 5 bases of the junction unmatched. CDR3 length: 12 residues. Germline CDR1 and CDR2: DFQATT and SNEGSKA (reference sequence). The CDR3 spells CSAEQGADEQYF. The sequenced CDR3 bases are TGCAGTGCCGAACAGGGGGCAGACGAG.

With regard to this clone: The CDR3 end lies 3 residues beyond the end of the read and is filled in from the germline J gene. This rearrangement joins TRBV5-1 to TRBJ2-5, with TRBD1 identical over 11 bases. The CDR3 runs to 16 residues. Germline V lookup: CDR1 SGHRS, CDR2 YFSETQ. V lost 4 bases and J lost 4; bases outside the gene matches: 9. CDR3 DNA, as far as it was read: TGCGCCAGCAGCCCCGGGACAGGGGGTCCCCCAGAGACC. Translation gives CASSPGTGGPPET. The entire CDR3 reads CASSPGTGGPPETQYF. The full variable domain, with the rest looked up from reference TRBV5-1 and TRBJ2-5, is KAGVTQTPRYLIKTRGQQVTLSCSPISGHRSVSWYQQTPGQGLQFLFEYFSETQRNKGNFPGRFSGRQFSNSRSEMNVSTLELGDSALYLCASSPGTGGPPETQYFGPGTRLLVL.

A remark on this clone: The sequenced fragment ends 3 residues before the CDR3 boundary, so the rest is inferred from the germline J gene. This chain connects TRBV2 to TRBJ1-1; TRBD1 agrees at 7 bases. Per germline, CDR1 SNHLY and CDR2 FYNNEI. The CDR3 runs 12 residues. The DNA read from the CDR3 is TGTGCCAGCATCTGGGACAGAGCAGAA. This encodes CASIWDRAE. The entire CDR3 sequence reads CASIWDRAEAFF.

As regards this clone: The DNA ends 3 residues before the CDR3 does, and the rest of the CDR3 is filled in from the germline J gene. The chain links TRBV7-2 to TRBJ2-2; TRBD2 is a possible D gene (6 bases). This CDR3 spans 15 amino acids. Trimming pared 5 bases from V and 4 bases from J, leaving 14 bases between. Looked up from germline, CDR1 is SGHTA and CDR2 is FQGNSA. The part of the CDR3 DNA that was read is TGTGCCAGCAGCCCTCGATATAGCGGCACCGGGGAG. It encodes CASSPRYSGTGE. Given in full, the CDR3 is CASSPRYSGTGELFF.

As regards this clone: The read ends 3 residues early relative to the CDR3; the germline J gene fills the gap. This chain connects TRBV19 to TRBJ2-7; 12 bases match TRBD1. Trimming took 6 bases from V and 3 from J; bases not matched to a gene: 18. The CDR3 consists of 19 residues. Germline values: CDR1 LNHDA, CDR2 SQIVND (reference sequence). CDR3 bases read: TGTGCCAGTAGCCCTGGCCGGGGACAGGGGGCCTCCAACCGCTACGAG. This translates into CASSPGRGQGASNRYE. In full, the CDR3 is CASSPGRGQGASNRYEQYF.

Concerning this clone: The read terminates 3 residues before the CDR3 end, so the remaining end is supplied by the germline J gene. The genes are TRBV7-2 and TRBJ2-1; 9 nucleotides line up with TRBD1. V gave up 7 bases and J gave up 7 bases; unmatched junction bases: 11. The germline gives CDR1 SGHTA, CDR2 FQGNSA. CDR3 length equals 15 residues. The CDR3 loop is CASTFRTGGGNEQFF. The sequenced CDR3 bases are TGTGCCAGCACCTTCAGAACAGGGGGCGGGAATGAG.

Notes on this clone: The DNA ends 3 residues before the CDR3 does, and the rest of the CDR3 is filled in from the germline J gene. V and J are TRBV20-1 and TRBJ2-7, with 7 bases identical to TRBD2. The CDR3 is 13 amino acids. J gave up 3 bases and V 5 bases, and 7 bases lay outside the gene matches. The germline V gene encodes CDR1 DFQATT and CDR2 SNEGSKA (reference sequence). CDR3 DNA, as far as it was read: TGCAGTGCTCGCAGCGGGAAAAACTACGAG. It translates to CSARSGKNYE. Given in full, the CDR3 is CSARSGKNYEQYF.

For this clone: The CDR3 end lies 3 residues beyond the end of the read and is filled in from the germline J gene. The chain has TRBV30 and TRBJ1-2, with TRBD1 matching over 8 bases. The length of the CDR3 is 14 residues. Trimming removed 2 bases from V and 6 bases from J; junction bases left unmatched: 8. CDR1 and CDR2 from the germline V gene are GTSNPN and SVGIG (reference sequence). The covered CDR3 bases are TGTGCCTGGAGTACGGGACAGGATCATGATGGC. Translation: CAWSTGQDHDG. The complete CDR3 protein is CAWSTGQDHDGYTF.

With respect to this clone: Coverage ceases 3 residues before the CDR3 finishes, and the germline J gene fills in the end. The chain recombines TRBV7-9 with TRBJ1-4; D is possibly TRBD1 (5 bases). This CDR3 region has 14 residues. Germline V gene lookup returns CDR1 SEHNR and CDR2 FQNEAQ (reference sequence). Trimming took off 5 bases at V and 5 bases at J, with 12 bases between the two ends. Partial CDR3 DNA: TGTGCCAGCAGCCAACGAGACAGCAATGAAAAA. This gives the protein CASSQRDSNEK. The full-length CDR3 reads as CASSQRDSNEKLFF.

Comment on this clone: From the germline J gene comes the end of the CDR3, since the read stops 3 residues before it. This chain links TRBV7-6 with TRBJ1-2; maybe TRBD1 (5 bases). The CDR3 length is 15 residues. Germline-derived CDR1 and CDR2 are SGHVS and FNYEAQ. V was pared by 4 bases and J by 1 base, with 13 bases between. Partial CDR3 DNA: TGTGCCAGCAGCTCGACAGCGAGAGATAACTATGGC. It specifies CASSSTARDNYG. The entire CDR3 sequence reads CASSSTARDNYGYTF.

Of note for this clone: The sequenced fragment ends 3 residues before the CDR3 boundary, so the rest is inferred from the germline J gene. The genes are TRBV10-3 and TRBJ2-1, with 9 bases lining up with TRBD1. CDR1 and CDR2 from the germline V gene are ENHRY and SYGVKD. The V gene end was trimmed by 6 bases and the J gene end by 5 bases; junction bases not matched to a gene: 8. CDR3 length: 15 residues. CDR3 DNA (partial): TGTGCCATCAGCCTCGGACAGGGGAGAGACAATGAG. This codes for CAISLGQGRDNE. The whole CDR3 protein is CAISLGQGRDNEQFF.

The CDR3 region is CASSSGLALYEQYF. The CDR3 bases that were read are TGCGCCAGCAGCTCGGGACTAGCCCTCTACGAG. V is TRBV5-1 and J is TRBJ2-7, with 9 bases fitting TRBD2. Read sequence stops 3 residues before the CDR3 end, and the germline J gene provides the missing end. Germline V CDR1 and CDR2: SGHRS, YFSETQ. The CDR3 is 14 residues long. Germline trimming cut 3 bases from V and 3 bases from J; bases unmatched to any gene: 4.

About this clone itself: The read gets to within 3 residues of the CDR3 end, and the germline J gene fills in the rest. The gene calls are TRBV7-3 and TRBJ2-1; 7 nucleotides line up with TRBD2. V lost 0 bases to trimming and J lost 8 bases; unmatched junction nucleotides: 7. The CDR3 runs 15 residues. Germline CDR1 and CDR2: SGHTA and FQGTGA. CDR3 bases read: TGTGCCAGCAGCTTAACGACGGGACTAATTGATGAG. This gives the protein CASSLTTGLIDE. The full CDR3 reads CASSLTTGLIDEQFF.

About this clone: The read halts 3 residues ahead of the CDR3 end, with the missing end drawn from the germline J gene. V is TRBV19 and J is TRBJ1-5; D is undetermined. From germline, CDR1 is LNHDA and CDR2 SQIVND (reference sequence). V gave up 4 bases and J gave up 2 bases, with 6 bases separating them. The CDR3 contains 13 residues. The part of the CDR3 DNA that was read is TGTGCCAGTAGTAGTAAGGGCAATCAGCCC. Its protein is CASSSKGNQP. The whole CDR3 reads CASSSKGNQPQHF.

Remarks on this clone: The read ends 3 residues before the CDR3 terminus; that terminus is restored from the germline J gene. The rearrangement links TRBV18 to TRBJ2-1; 10 bases line up with TRBD1. CDR3 size: 14 residues. The V gene end was trimmed by 4 bases and the J gene end by 9 bases; junction bases not matched to a gene: 6. From germline, CDR1 is KGHSH and CDR2 LQKENI. CDR3 loop: CASSRGTGVGEQFF. The CDR3 DNA, read in part, is TGTGCCAGCTCACGAGGGACAGGGGTTGGTGAG.

A note on this clone: The CDR3 end falls 3 residues outside the read, so it is completed with the germline J gene. The genes are TRBV7-8 and TRBJ1-1, with a tentative D call TRBD1 (6 bases). In germline, CDR1 is SGHVS, CDR2 FQNEAQ. V was clipped by 5 bases and J by 3 bases, with 13 bases between them. This CDR3 comprises 14 residues. CDR3: CASSVQGYDTEAFF. Partial CDR3 DNA: TGTGCCAGCAGCGTACAGGGTTACGACACTGAA.

About this clone itself: From the germline J gene comes the end of the CDR3, since the read stops 3 residues before it. The J gene is TRBJ2-3, the V gene TRBV7-3, with 11 bases fitting TRBD2. This CDR3 has 15 residues. Germline CDR1 and CDR2: SGHTA and FQGTGA. Trimming at V came to 3 bases and at J to 4 bases, leaving 3 bases not matched to a gene. This CDR3 is CASSLTSGKADTQYF. The CDR3 DNA, read in part, is TGTGCCAGCAGCTTGACTAGCGGGAAGGCAGATACG.

A word on this clone: The read comes to an end 3 residues before the CDR3 does, leaving the germline J gene to fill in the end. This chain connects TRBV20-1 to TRBJ2-5; weak D call: TRBD1 (5 bases). The CDR3 is 12 residues long. Germline loops: CDR1 DFQATT, CDR2 SNEGSKA (reference sequence). Trimming took off 6 bases at V and 1 base at J, with 9 bases between the two ends. CDR3: CSAPDSQETQYF. The CDR3 bases that were read are TGCAGTGCCCCTGACAGCCAAGAGACC.